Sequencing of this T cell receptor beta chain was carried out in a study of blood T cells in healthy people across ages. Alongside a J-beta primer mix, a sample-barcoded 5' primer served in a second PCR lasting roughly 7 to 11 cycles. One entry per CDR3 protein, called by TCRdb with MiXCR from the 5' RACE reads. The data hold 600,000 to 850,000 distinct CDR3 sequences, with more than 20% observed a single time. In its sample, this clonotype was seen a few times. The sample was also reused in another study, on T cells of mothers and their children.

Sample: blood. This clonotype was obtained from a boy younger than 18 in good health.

CDR3 DNA sequence: TGTGCCAGTAGCGCCCTCGGGGCAAGTGAGCAGTTCTTC. As protein: CASSALGASEQFF. The gene calls are TRBV12-3 or TRBV12-4 and TRBJ2-1; D assignment may be TRBD1 or TRBD2 (5 bases each). Trimming shortened V by 9 bases and J by 9 bases, and 18 bases separated the two germline ends. The CDR3 sequence is 13 residues long.